These 27 T cell receptor beta chains were all obtained from the same sample, sequenced in a study of memory CD4+ T cells and cytomegalovirus serostatus. Single viable CD3+CD4+CD8-CD45RO+ cells were sorted as the memory CD4+ T cells. The protocol was immunoSEQ multiplex PCR, while the TCRdb copy is restricted to in-frame clones and leaves out a portion. This table has some 60,000 clones, roughly three quarters appearing once. The specimen sequenced was memory CD4+ T cells from blood. These receptors came from an adult in good health and CMV-seronegative.

This chain joins TRBV18 and TRBJ1-5, with 8 nucleotides matching TRBD1. Looked up from germline, CDR1 is KGHSH and CDR2 is LQKENI. The CDR3 runs to 15 residues. V lost 5 bases to trimming and J lost 3 bases; unmatched junction nucleotides: 6. In nucleotides, the CDR3 is TGTGCCAGCTCAACCACAGGGGGGGACAATCAGCCCCAGCATTTT. Residues: CASSTTGGDNQPQHF.

The chain uses TRBV5-1 and TRBJ1-1; 7 positions match TRBD1. The J segment lost 5 bases and the V segment lost 4 bases, leaving 11 bases of the junction unmatched. The CDR3 length is 15 residues. Germline CDR1 and CDR2: SGHRS and YFSETQ. The CDR3 spells CASSKGDRAGTEAFF. The CDR3, as DNA: TGCGCCAGCAGCAAGGGCGACAGGGCCGGAACTGAAGCTTTCTTT.

This clone occurred once. The chain joins TRBV29-1 to TRBJ2-5; 8 bases fit TRBD1. The CDR3 spans 15 residues. J was trimmed by 5 bases and V by 5 bases; bases with no gene match: 13. Germline V lookup: CDR1 SQVTM, CDR2 ANQGSEA. The CDR3 loop is CSVSESGGAGETQYF. The CDR3 DNA follows: TGCAGCGTTAGTGAGTCAGGGGGCGCGGGGGAGACCCAGTACTTC.

This clone was picked up one time. J is TRBJ2-1 and V is TRBV2, with D tentatively TRBD1 (6 bases). V was clipped by 7 bases and J by 6 bases, with 16 bases between them. The CDR3 is 14 amino acids. In germline, CDR1 is SNHLY, CDR2 FYNNEI. The CDR3 DNA reads as TGTGCCAGCACTATGGACAGTATCTCCAATGAGCAGTTCTTC. The encoded protein is CASTMDSISNEQFF.

V gene TRBV7-2 combines with J gene TRBJ1-4, with D hard to call. The CDR3 length is 15 residues. The V end lost 2 bases, the J end lost 5 bases, and 12 bases lay between the germline ends. Germline V gene data show CDR1 as SGHTA and CDR2 as FQGNSA. This chain's CDR3 is CASSLTPGRNEKLFF. CDR3 DNA sequence: TGTGCCAGCAGCTTAACGCCCGGCCGCAATGAAAAACTGTTTTTT.

The chain carries TRBV6-5 and TRBJ2-3, with D maybe TRBD1 (6 bases). V dropped 6 bases and J dropped 5 bases, with 18 bases sitting between them. The CDR3 has 15 residues. Germline V gene lookup returns CDR1 MNHEY and CDR2 SVGAGI. The CDR3 loop reads CASSPRTAPRDTQYF. DNA for the CDR3: TGTGCCAGCAGCCCCCGGACAGCCCCGCGAGATACGCAGTATTTT.

The V call is TRBV5-4, the J call TRBJ2-2, with TRBD1 identical over 9 bases. The germline V gene encodes CDR1 SGHNT and CDR2 YYREEE (reference sequence). Trimming at V came to 6 bases and at J to 5 bases, leaving 8 bases not matched to a gene. The CDR3 is 15 residues long. The CDR3 region has the DNA TGTGCCAGCACCAAACAGGGGGCGTTAACCGGGGAGCTGTTTTTT. Protein: CASTKQGALTGELFF.

The V call is TRBV18, the J call TRBJ2-7; 9 bases agree with TRBD2. Germline trimming cut 4 bases from V and 6 bases from J; bases unmatched to any gene: 19. The CDR3 covers 18 residues. In germline, CDR1 is KGHSH, CDR2 LQKENI. The CDR3 protein is CASSLLLSGGRAPSEQYF. CDR3 DNA: TGTGCCAGCTCACTCCTATTGTCTGGCGGGAGGGCCCCTTCCGAGCAGTACTTC.

The V call is TRBV7-9, the J call TRBJ2-1, with 8 bases lining up with TRBD2. V lost 1 base, J lost 5 bases, and 4 bases stayed unmatched. The CDR3 has 15 amino acids. CDR1 and CDR2 from the germline V gene are SEHNR and FQNEAQ (reference sequence). The CDR3 here is CASSLVTSGNNEQFF. CDR3 coding DNA: TGTGCCAGCAGCTTAGTTACTAGCGGAAACAATGAGCAGTTCTTC.

The chain uses TRBV7-9 and TRBJ2-1; tentative D call: TRBD1 (6 bases). The CDR3 runs 15 residues. V was pared by 1 base and J by 3 bases, with 10 bases between. Germline CDR1 and CDR2: SEHNR and FQNEAQ (reference sequence). The CDR3: CASSLGDTLYNEQFF. The CDR3 region has the DNA TGTGCCAGCAGCTTAGGGGACACCCTCTACAATGAGCAGTTCTTC.

The CDR3 is CASSPGGSSNQPQHF. The CDR3 DNA reads TGTGCCAGCAGCCCGGGGGGGAGTAGCAATCAGCCCCAGCATTTT. The chain joins TRBV4-2 to TRBJ1-5, with a possible D match to TRBD1 (5 bases). Germline lookup yields CDR1 LGHNA and CDR2 YNFKEQ. The length of the CDR3 is 15 residues. Trimming took off 4 bases at V and 0 bases at J, with 10 bases between the two ends.

The rearrangement joins TRBV18 to TRBJ2-7, with TRBD1 matching 9 bases. Germline V gene sequence: CDR1 KGHSH, CDR2 LQKENI. The CDR3 covers 15 residues. V gave up 4 bases and J gave up 3 bases; unmatched junction bases: 7. CDR3 amino acids: CASSLPGQGHYEQYF. CDR3 in DNA: TGTGCCAGCTCACTCCCGGGACAGGGACACTACGAGCAGTACTTC.

The CDR3 is CASSLRTSGNREQYF. The DNA of the CDR3 is TGTGCCAGCAGCTTAAGGACTAGCGGGAACAGGGAGCAGTACTTC. The chain recombines TRBV7-9 with TRBJ2-7, with 12 bases fitting TRBD2. V shed 2 bases, J shed 7 bases, and the junction held 6 bases outside the gene matches. The CDR3 covers 15 residues. Germline lookup yields CDR1 SEHNR and CDR2 FQNEAQ (reference sequence).

This clone was seen just once. V usage is TRBV5-4 and J usage is TRBJ2-7, with D perhaps TRBD2 (5 bases). The CDR3 is made up of 15 amino acids. V was clipped by 1 base and J by 2 bases, with 13 bases between them. Germline loops: CDR1 SGHNT, CDR2 YYREEE (reference sequence). CDR3 nucleotide sequence: TGTGCCAGCAGCTTGAAGGCCTACGGGGCCTACGAGCAGTACTTC. It yields the protein CASSLKAYGAYEQYF.

This clone appeared a single time. The chain has TRBV14 and TRBJ1-3; maybe TRBD1 (6 bases). The CDR3 covers 16 residues. V was pared by 4 bases and J by 5 bases, with 18 bases between. CDR1 is SGHDN and CDR2 is FVKESK in the germline V gene. The CDR3 bases are TGTGCCAGCAGCCTCCTCCCAGGGGAAAGGAGAAACACCATATATTTT. This codes for CASSLLPGERRNTIYF.

This clone was counted between two and nine times. The chain combines TRBV27 with TRBJ2-6; a possible D gene is TRBD1 (6 bases). Trimming stripped 6 bases from V and 2 bases from J, with 11 bases between. CDR1 is MNHEY, CDR2 SMNVEV, per germline (reference sequence). The CDR3 has 15 residues. As DNA, the CDR3 is TGTGCCAGCAGAAGCGGACAGCCTGGGGCCAACGTCCTGACTTTC. It encodes CASRSGQPGANVLTF.

The chain links TRBV7-8 to TRBJ2-3; TRBD1 might be the D (5 bases). The CDR3 spans 13 residues. Looked up from germline, CDR1 is SGHVS and CDR2 is FQNEAQ. Deletions cut 1 base from V and 3 bases from J, with 5 bases between. For the CDR3, the DNA is TGTGCCAGCAGCTTAGGGACAACAGATACGCAGTATTTT. Protein product: CASSLGTTDTQYF.

V is TRBV30 and J is TRBJ1-6, with unresolved D. The germline V gene encodes CDR1 GTSNPN and CDR2 SVGIG (reference sequence). CDR3 length: 16 amino acids. V lost 2 bases, J lost 0 bases, and 11 bases lay in between. CDR3 bases: TGTGCCTGGAGTCAACTATTGAGCTCCTATAATTCACCCCTCCACTTT. This encodes CAWSQLLSSYNSPLHF.

The CDR3 loop reads CASAGQGALRNEQYF. The CDR3 DNA reads as TGTGCCAGCGCGGGGCAGGGGGCCTTAAGGAACGAGCAGTACTTC. The V and J genes are TRBV6-1 and TRBJ2-7, with 8 bases matching TRBD1. CDR1 and CDR2 (germline): MNHNS, SASEGT. The CDR3 length is 15 residues. Trimming took 8 bases from V and 5 from J; bases not matched to a gene: 14.

In its sample, this clone was seen once. At the DNA level, this CDR3 is encoded by other sequences in the same sample as well. This rearrangement joins TRBV28 to TRBJ1-2; TRBD1 might be the D (5 bases). This CDR3 is 13 amino acids long. The V end was cut by 6 bases, the J end by 7 bases, with 15 bases between. In germline, CDR1 is MDHEN, CDR2 SYDVKM. CDR3 sequence reads: CASSLSRVSGYTF. The DNA of the CDR3 is TGTGCCAGCAGCCTCTCCAGGGTGAGTGGCTACACCTTC.

J is TRBJ2-7 and V is TRBV14; D is ambiguous. This CDR3 has 16 residues. The germline V gene encodes CDR1 SGHDN and CDR2 FVKESK. The V gene lost 0 bases and the J gene lost 3 bases, with 15 bases spanning the gap. The CDR3 loop is CASSQDRSSVGYEQYF. For the CDR3, the DNA is TGTGCCAGCAGCCAAGATCGGTCAAGCGTAGGCTACGAGCAGTACTTC.

This clone has only a few counts. The chain joins TRBV7-8 to TRBJ2-1; the D is unclear. The CDR3 length is 15 residues. V shed 5 bases and J shed 0 bases, with 11 bases lying between them. Per germline, CDR1 SGHVS and CDR2 FQNEAQ. For the CDR3, the DNA is TGTGCCAGCAGCCGCGCTCTGAGCTCCTACAATGAGCAGTTCTTC. Its translation: CASSRALSSYNEQFF. Together with reference TRBV7-8 and TRBJ2-1, the CDR3 gives the full variable domain: GAGVSQSPRYKVAKRGQDVALRCDPISGHVSLFWYQQALGQGPEFLTYFQNEAQLDKSGLPSDRFFAERPEGSVSTLKIQRTQQEDSAVYLCASSRALSSYNEQFFGPGTRLTVL.

This sequence joins TRBV5-6 and TRBJ1-1; D is uncertain. CDR1 and CDR2 from the germline V gene are SGHDT and YYEEEE. The CDR3 runs 12 residues. V shed 4 bases and J shed 6 bases, with 10 bases lying between them. Written as DNA, the CDR3 is TGTGCCAGCAGCCCCGGGTCGGCTGAAGCTTTCTTT. As protein: CASSPGSAEAFF. The entire variable domain, with the rest obtained from reference TRBV5-6 and TRBJ1-1, is as follows: DAGVTQSPTHLIKTRGQQVTLRCSPKSGHDTVSWYQQALGQGPQFIFQYYEEEERQRGNFPDRFSGHQFPNYSSELNVNALLLGDSALYLCASSPGSAEAFFGQGTRLTVV.

The chain recombines TRBV28 with TRBJ1-3; TRBD1 aligns across 9 bases. The J segment lost 4 bases and the V segment lost 6 bases, leaving 7 bases of the junction unmatched. The CDR3 has 15 residues. Germline assignment: CDR1 MDHEN and CDR2 SYDVKM. The CDR3 coding sequence is TGTGCCAGCAGCCCAAGTACAGGGGGCGGAAACACCATATATTTT. Translating it yields CASSPSTGGGNTIYF.

J is TRBJ2-3 and V is TRBV28; D not certain. CDR3 length: 12 amino acids. CDR1 is MDHEN and CDR2 is SYDVKM in the germline V gene. Deletions cut 5 bases from V and 4 bases from J, with 7 bases between. CDR3 loop: CASSPLADTQYF. The CDR3 DNA is TGTGCCAGCAGTCCCTTGGCAGATACGCAGTATTTT.

V usage is TRBV18 and J usage is TRBJ2-1, with unresolved D. The CDR3 is 13 amino acids. CDR1 and CDR2 (germline): KGHSH, LQKENI. With 6 bases removed from V and 1 base from J, the gap between germline ends came to 7 bases. CDR3 amino acids: CASSPKSYNEQFF. CDR3 bases: TGTGCCAGCTCCCCAAAGTCCTACAATGAGCAGTTCTTC.

The chain joins TRBV5-1 to TRBJ2-7; D is possibly TRBD1 (6 bases). Between the trimmed V and J ends, which lost 2 bases and 2 bases, there was a span of 14 bases. Germline-derived CDR1 and CDR2 are SGHRS and YFSETQ. This CDR3 spans 15 amino acids. The CDR3 nucleotides read TGCGCCAGCAGCTTACAGACAGGCCCTGCCTACGAGCAGTACTTC. It specifies CASSLQTGPAYEQYF.